This is a list of T cell receptor beta chains from one sample in a study of T cell responses to AZD1222 COVID-19 vaccine. Method: immunoSEQ multiplex PCR; TCRdb's copy keeps in-frame clones and lacks some. Among some 42,000 clones listed, roughly 88% were seen once. The specimen was peripheral blood, collected 28 days after the second AZD1222 dose. The receptor source for this set is an adult who received the AZD1222 COVID-19 vaccine. Each CDR3 is given with its conserved first and last residue. Each record gives: D gene, J gene, V gene, clone size, CDR3 DNA, CDR3 protein. The D gene is left open where the match is weak. The size entry is marked missing in some rows and otherwise reads once, few, many or a size class.

>TRBD1|TRBJ1-5|TRBV19|once
TGTGCCAGTCACATTACAGGGGACGGTCAGCCCCAGCATTTT
CASHITGDGQPQHF
>TRBD2|TRBJ2-1|TRBV7-7|-
TGTGCTAGCAGCTTATTAGGCGGGGGCTCCTACAATGAGCAGTTCTTC
CASSLLGGGSYNEQFF
>-|TRBJ1-4|TRBV7-9|-
TGTGCCAGCAGCCCACCGGGACGCGGCGAGGAAAAACTGTTTTTT
CASSPPGRGEEKLFF
>-|TRBJ1-2|TRBV10-1|-
TGCGCCAGCAGTCTTCTAGGCCGCCGGGACCCTCGTGGCTATGGCTACACCTTC
CASSLLGRRDPRGYGYTF
>TRBD1|TRBJ2-7|TRBV9|-
TGTGCCAGCAGCTCCTCCGGGACAGGGGTTGAGGAGCAGTACTTC
CASSSSGTGVEEQYF
>TRBD1|TRBJ1-5|TRBV28|-
TGTGCCACCTACAGGGGGCCCCGGGGGCAGCCCCAGCATTTT
CATYRGPRGQPQHF
>-|TRBJ2-5|TRBV7-3|-
TGTGCCAGCAGCTTAAACAAGGGTAGTGGGACCCAGTACTTC
CASSLNKGSGTQYF
>TRBD2|TRBJ2-1|TRBV13|-
TGTGCCAGCAGTCCGATCGCTAGCGGGGGTTACAATGAGCAGTTCTTC
CASSPIASGGYNEQFF
>-|TRBJ2-7|TRBV11-1|-
TGTGCCAGCAGCCAGAGCGGCTACGAGCAGTACTTC
CASSQSGYEQYF
>-|TRBJ2-2|TRBV28|-
TGTGCCAGCTTCCGGGACGGAGCGAACACCGGGGAGCTGTTTTTT
CASFRDGANTGELFF
>-|TRBJ2-3|TRBV7-2|-
TGTGCCAGCAGCTTAGGACCCGGCACGCAGTATTTT
CASSLGPGTQYF
>-|TRBJ1-5|TRBV6-2/TRBV6-3|-
TGTGCCAGCAGTCAGACTAGGGGGGGAGCTCAGCCCCAGCATTTT
CASSQTRGGAQPQHF
>TRBD1|TRBJ1-2|TRBV6-1|-
TGTGCCAGCAGTAAAGGACAGGGGGCCCAGGACTATGGCTACACCTTC
CASSKGQGAQDYGYTF
>-|TRBJ2-1|TRBV11-1|few
TGTGCCAGCAGCTTAAAGACAATGGATGAGCAGTTCTTC
CASSLKTMDEQFF
>-|TRBJ1-2|TRBV29-1|few
TGCAGCGTTTCGGCGAGCAATGGCTACACCTTC
CSVSASNGYTF
>-|TRBJ2-5|TRBV5-4|-
TGTGCCAGCAGCTTGTCGGGCGGGGCCCAGCCATGGGAGACCCAGTACTTC
CASSLSGGAQPWETQYF
>-|TRBJ2-7|TRBV5-4|-
TGTGCCAGCAGTAGGGTAGTGGACAGTCCAGTGGGAGAGCAGTACTTC
CASSRVVDSPVGEQYF
>-|TRBJ2-1|TRBV11-2|-
TGTGCCAGCAGCCGACCTAGCTCCTACAATGAGCAGTTCTTC
CASSRPSSYNEQFF
>-|TRBJ1-1|TRBV28|-
TGTGCCAGCAGGCCACCAGGGGTCGTAGCAACTGAAGCTTTCTTT
CASRPPGVVATEAFF
>-|TRBJ2-7|TRBV19|few
TGTGCCAGTAGTACCCCGACCCTAGTTGCCTACGAGCAGTACTTC
CASSTPTLVAYEQYF